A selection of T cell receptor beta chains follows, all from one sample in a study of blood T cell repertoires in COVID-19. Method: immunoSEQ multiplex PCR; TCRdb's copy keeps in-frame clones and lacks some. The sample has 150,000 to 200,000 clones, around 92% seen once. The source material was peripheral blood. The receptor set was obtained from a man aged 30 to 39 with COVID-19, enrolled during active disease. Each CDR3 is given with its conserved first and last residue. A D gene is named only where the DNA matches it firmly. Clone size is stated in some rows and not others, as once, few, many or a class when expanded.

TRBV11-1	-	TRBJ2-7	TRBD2	TGTGCCAGCAGCCCCGGGGAGGGATACTACGAGCAGTACTTC	CASSPGEGYYEQYF
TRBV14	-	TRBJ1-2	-	TGTGCCAGCAGCCTTCACGGTGGGGGCACCTATGGCTACACCTTC	CASSLHGGGTYGYTF
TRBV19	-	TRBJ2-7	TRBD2	TGTGCCAGTACCTCAGCGGGAGGGACCTACGAGCAGTACTTC	CASTSAGGTYEQYF
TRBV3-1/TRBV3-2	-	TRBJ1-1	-	TGTGCCAGCAGGGGGAGGAGAATGAACACTGAAGCTTTCTTT	CASRGRRMNTEAFF
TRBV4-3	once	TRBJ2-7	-	TGCGCCAGCAGCCAAGGTAGCAGGACTACCTTATCCTACGAGCAGTACTTC	CASSQGSRTTLSYEQYF
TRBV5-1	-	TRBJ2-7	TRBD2	TGCGCCAGCAGCTCCGGACTAGCGGCAACCTACGAGCAGTACTTC	CASSSGLAATYEQYF
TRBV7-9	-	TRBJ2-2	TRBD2	TGTGCCAGCAGCTTAGACGGCGGGAGGCCACTGGGGACCGGGGAGCTGTTTTTT	CASSLDGGRPLGTGELFF
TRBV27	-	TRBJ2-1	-	TGTGCCAGCAGTTACGGCGGATACAATGAGCAGTTCTTC	CASSYGGYNEQFF
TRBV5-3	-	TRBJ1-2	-	TGTGCCAGAAGCTTGAGGACGGTAGGGAGTCGTTCCTATGGCTACACCTTC	CARSLRTVGSRSYGYTF
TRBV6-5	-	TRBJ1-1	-	TGTGCCAGCATCGACAGAATGGGGGGGGCTTGGGCTTTCTTT	CASIDRMGGAWAFF
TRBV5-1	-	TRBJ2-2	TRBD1	TGCGCCAGCAGCTTGCTACCGACAGGGTCCGGGGAGCTGTTTTTT	CASSLLPTGSGELFF
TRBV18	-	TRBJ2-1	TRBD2	TGTGCCAGCTCACCGGGTCCCATAGCGGGGTACTACAATGAGCAGTTCTTC	CASSPGPIAGYYNEQFF
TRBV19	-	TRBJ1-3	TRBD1	TGTGCCAGTAACAAGGACAGGACGGCCATATATTTT	CASNKDRTAIYF
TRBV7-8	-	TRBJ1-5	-	TGTGCCAGCAGCTTCGGGTGGGAGAGCAATCAGCCCCAGCATTTT	CASSFGWESNQPQHF
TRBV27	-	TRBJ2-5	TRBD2	TGTGCCAGCAGTTTATGGTCTAGCGGGAGACAAGAGACCCAGTACTTC	CASSLWSSGRQETQYF
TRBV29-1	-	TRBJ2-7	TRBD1	TGCAGCGTTCTCGACAGGGGGCCGGGAGAGCAGTACTTC	CSVLDRGPGEQYF
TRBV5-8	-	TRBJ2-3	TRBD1	TGTGCCAGCAGTTCCGGACAGGGGGCTAGAGATACGCAGTATTTT	CASSSGQGARDTQYF
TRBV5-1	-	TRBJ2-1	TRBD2	TGCGCCAGCAGTCCTGGGACTAGCGGGAGAATCAGCTACAATGAGCAGTTCTTC	CASSPGTSGRISYNEQFF
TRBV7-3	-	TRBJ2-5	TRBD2	TGTGCCAGCAGCCCCCGGGGGGGCCTAGAGACCCAGTACTTC	CASSPRGGLETQYF
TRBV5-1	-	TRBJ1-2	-	TGCGCCAGCAGCTTGTCGGCCAGGGCAGGGCACTATGGCTACACCTTC	CASSLSARAGHYGYTF
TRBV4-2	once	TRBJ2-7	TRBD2	TGTGCCAGCAGCCCCCGGACTAGCGGGGGGCCTTTGAACTACGAGCAGTACTTC	CASSPRTSGGPLNYEQYF
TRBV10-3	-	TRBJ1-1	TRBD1	TGTGCCATCAGCCGGGACAGGGGGGGGACTGAAGCTTTCTTT	CAISRDRGGTEAFF
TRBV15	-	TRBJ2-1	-	TGTGCCACCAGCAGAGGAATGGGGAGCTCCTACAATGAGCAGTTCTTC	CATSRGMGSSYNEQFF
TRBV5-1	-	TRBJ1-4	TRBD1	TGCGCCAGCAGCTGGGGACAGGGGGCCCCCGCAACTAATGAAAAACTGTTTTTT	CASSWGQGAPATNEKLFF
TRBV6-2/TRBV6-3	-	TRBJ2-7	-	TGTGCCAGCACCCCAGACCCAGGGGCGACCTACGAGCAGTACTTC	CASTPDPGATYEQYF
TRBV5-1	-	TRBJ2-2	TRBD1	TGCGCCAGCAGCTTGCCGGGGACAGGGACGAACACCGGGGAGCTGTTTTTT	CASSLPGTGTNTGELFF
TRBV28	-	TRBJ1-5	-	TGTGCCAGCAGTCTCGGACAGAGCAATCAGCCCCAGCATTTT	CASSLGQSNQPQHF
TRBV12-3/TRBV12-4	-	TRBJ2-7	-	TGTGCCAGCAGTCCAAGGGGCGAGCAGTACTTC	CASSPRGEQYF
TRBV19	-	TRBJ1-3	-	TGTGCCAGTAGTATAGGCGGGACCCGCAGCCCTGGAAACACCATATATTTT	CASSIGGTRSPGNTIYF
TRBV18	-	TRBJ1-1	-	TGTGCCAGCTCACCTGGGGGGGCGCGGGAAACTTTCTTT	CASSPGGARETFF
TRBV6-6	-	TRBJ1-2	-	TGTGCCAGCAGTCCCGGGACAACTAACTATGGCTACACCTTC	CASSPGTTNYGYTF
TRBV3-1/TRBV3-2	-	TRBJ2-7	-	TGTGCCAGCAGCCAAGATATCGGTAGAAATTACGAGCAGTACTTC	CASSQDIGRNYEQYF
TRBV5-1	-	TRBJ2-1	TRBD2	TGCGCCAGCAGCTCGGACCGATTGCTAGCGGGAGCTGAGGAGCAGTTCTTC	CASSSDRLLAGAEEQFF
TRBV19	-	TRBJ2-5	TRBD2	TGTGCCAGTAGTCTCGGACTAGCGGGAGATCTAGAGACCCAGTACTTC	CASSLGLAGDLETQYF
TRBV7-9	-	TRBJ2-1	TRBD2	TGTGCCAGCAGCTTACTTAGGGTTAGCGGGAGGGCCGGGTTGGATGAGCAGTTCTTC	CASSLLRVSGRAGLDEQFF
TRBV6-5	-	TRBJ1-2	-	TGTGCCAGCAGGGGTGGGGGCACTAACTATGGCTACACCTTC	CASRGGGTNYGYTF
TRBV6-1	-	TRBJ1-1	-	TGTGCCAGCAGTGAATCCAGGGTTCGGACTGAAGCTTTCTTT	CASSESRVRTEAFF
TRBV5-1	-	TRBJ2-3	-	TGCGCCAGCAGCCTACCCTCAAGAGATACGCAGTATTTT	CASSLPSRDTQYF
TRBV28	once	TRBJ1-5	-	TGTGCCGCCCTCCCGCGGTATAGCAATCAGCCCCAGCATTTT	CAALPRYSNQPQHF
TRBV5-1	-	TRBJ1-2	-	TGCGCCAGCAGCTCTGCCCTAACAGGAGACTATGGCTACACCTTC	CASSSALTGDYGYTF
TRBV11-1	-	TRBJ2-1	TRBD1	TGTGCCACGGGACAGGCATACTACAATGAGCAGTTCTTC	CATGQAYYNEQFF
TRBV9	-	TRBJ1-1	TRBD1	TGTGCCAGCAGCGTAGGACTCAGGGGGCGGGCCACTGAAGCTTTCTTT	CASSVGLRGRATEAFF
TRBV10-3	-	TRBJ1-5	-	TGTGCCATCAGTACCCCGGGGAGGGGGCAGCCCCAGCATTTT	CAISTPGRGQPQHF
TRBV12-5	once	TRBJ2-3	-	TGTGCTAGTGGTTTGAGCAGGGGCACAGATACGCAGTATTTT	CASGLSRGTDTQYF
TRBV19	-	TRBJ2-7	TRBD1	TGTGCCAGTAGTATAAGATACAGGGGCCCCTACGAGCAGTACTTC	CASSIRYRGPYEQYF
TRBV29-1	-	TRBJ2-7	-	TGCAGCGCCTCGGGTAACTACGAGCAGTACTTC	CSASGNYEQYF
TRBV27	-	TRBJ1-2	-	TGTGCCAGCCGGGGCAGGGGCATACTAGGCTACACCTTC	CASRGRGILGYTF
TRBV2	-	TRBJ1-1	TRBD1	TGTGCCAGCATTAGGGGGCTTGGGACTGAAGCTTTCTTT	CASIRGLGTEAFF
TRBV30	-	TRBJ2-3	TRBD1	TGTGCCTGGGGGACAGGGACCACAGATACGCAGTATTTT	CAWGTGTTDTQYF
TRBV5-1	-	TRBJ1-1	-	TGCGCCAGCAGTGTCCGAGAGAACACTGAAGCTTTCTTT	CASSVRENTEAFF
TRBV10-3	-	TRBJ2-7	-	TGTGCCATCAGTGAAGGGGCAGGGGCGGGCGAGCAGTACTTC	CAISEGAGAGEQYF
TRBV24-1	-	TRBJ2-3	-	TGTGCCACCAGTGAACCAACAACCGGGACTGGCCAGTATTTT	CATSEPTTGTGQYF